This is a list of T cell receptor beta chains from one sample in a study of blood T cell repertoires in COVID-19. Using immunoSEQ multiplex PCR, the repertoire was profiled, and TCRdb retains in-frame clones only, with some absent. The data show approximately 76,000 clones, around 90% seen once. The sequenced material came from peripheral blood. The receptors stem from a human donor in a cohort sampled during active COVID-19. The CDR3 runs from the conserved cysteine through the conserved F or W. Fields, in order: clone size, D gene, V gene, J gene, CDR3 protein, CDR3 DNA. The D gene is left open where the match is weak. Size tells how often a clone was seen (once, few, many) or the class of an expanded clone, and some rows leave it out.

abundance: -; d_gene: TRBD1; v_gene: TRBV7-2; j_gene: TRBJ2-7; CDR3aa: CASSPTGGGYEQYF; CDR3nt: TGTGCCAGCAGCCCGACAGGGGGAGGCTACGAGCAGTACTTC
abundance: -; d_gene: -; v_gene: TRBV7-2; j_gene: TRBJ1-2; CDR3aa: CASSLDEDGYTF; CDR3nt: TGTGCCAGCAGCTTAGACGAGGATGGCTACACCTTC
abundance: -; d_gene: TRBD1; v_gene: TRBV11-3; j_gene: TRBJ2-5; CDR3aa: CASSLGGGTGPKETQYF; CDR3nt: TGTGCCAGCAGCTTAGGAGGAGGGACAGGCCCGAAAGAGACCCAGTACTTC
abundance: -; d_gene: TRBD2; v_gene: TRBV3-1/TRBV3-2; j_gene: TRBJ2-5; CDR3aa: CASSLWTSGGAGETQYF; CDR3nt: TGTGCCAGCAGCCTCTGGACTAGCGGGGGGGCAGGAGAGACCCAGTACTTC
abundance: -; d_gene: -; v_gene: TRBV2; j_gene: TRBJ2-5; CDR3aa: CASSWGQLETQYF; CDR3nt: TGTGCCAGCAGCTGGGGGCAGTTGGAGACCCAGTACTTC
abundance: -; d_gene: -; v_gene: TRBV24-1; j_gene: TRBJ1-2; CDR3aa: CATSDWTAEYGYTF; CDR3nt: TGTGCCACCAGTGATTGGACAGCGGAGTATGGCTACACCTTC
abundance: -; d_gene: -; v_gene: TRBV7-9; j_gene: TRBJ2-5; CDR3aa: CASSLASGLQETQYF; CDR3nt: TGTGCCAGCAGCTTAGCCAGCGGGTTACAAGAGACCCAGTACTTC
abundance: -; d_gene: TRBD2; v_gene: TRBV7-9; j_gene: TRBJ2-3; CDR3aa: CASSPSRGGPDTQYF; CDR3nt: TGTGCCAGCAGCCCCTCGCGGGGGGGCCCAGATACGCAGTATTTT
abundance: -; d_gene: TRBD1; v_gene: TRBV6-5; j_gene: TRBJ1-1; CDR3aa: CASSYGTGLYTEAFF; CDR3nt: TGTGCCAGCAGTTACGGGACAGGGTTGTACACTGAAGCTTTCTTT
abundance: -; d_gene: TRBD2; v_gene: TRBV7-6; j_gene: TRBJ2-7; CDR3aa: CASSARTSGRAKRSYEQYF; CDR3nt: TGTGCCAGCAGCGCCCGGACTAGCGGGAGAGCCAAACGCTCCTACGAGCAGTACTTC
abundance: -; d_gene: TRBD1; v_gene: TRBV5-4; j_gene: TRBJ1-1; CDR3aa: CASSSGQVPEAFF; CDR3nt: TGTGCCAGCAGCTCCGGACAGGTCCCTGAAGCTTTCTTT
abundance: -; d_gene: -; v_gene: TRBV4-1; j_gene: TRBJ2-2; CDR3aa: CASSQRSGGVNTGELFF; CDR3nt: TGCGCCAGCAGCCAACGATCGGGCGGGGTGAACACCGGGGAGCTGTTTTTT
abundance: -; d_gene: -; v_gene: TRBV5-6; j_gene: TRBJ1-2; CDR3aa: CASSLVTASANYGYTF; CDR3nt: TGTGCCAGCAGCTTGGTTACAGCTTCCGCTAACTATGGCTACACCTTC
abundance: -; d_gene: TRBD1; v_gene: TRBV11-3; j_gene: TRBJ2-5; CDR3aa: CASSTRTGTQYF; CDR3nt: TGTGCCAGCAGCACCCGGACAGGGACCCAGTACTTC
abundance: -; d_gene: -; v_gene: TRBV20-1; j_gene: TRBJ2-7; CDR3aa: CSARIEYEQYF; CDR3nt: TGCAGTGCTAGAATAGAATACGAGCAGTACTTC
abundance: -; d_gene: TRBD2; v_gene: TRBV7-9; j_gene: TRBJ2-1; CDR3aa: CASSRLAYNEQFF; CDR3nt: TGTGCCAGCAGCCGACTAGCGTACAATGAGCAGTTCTTC
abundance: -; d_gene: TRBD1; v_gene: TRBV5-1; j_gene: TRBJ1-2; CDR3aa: CASSIDRDYGYTF; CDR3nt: TGCGCCAGCAGCATCGACAGGGACTATGGCTACACCTTC
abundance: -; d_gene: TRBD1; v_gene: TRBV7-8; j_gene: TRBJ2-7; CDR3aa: CASARGQGLSYEQYF; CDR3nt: TGTGCCAGCGCCCGAGGACAGGGCCTTTCCTACGAGCAGTACTTC
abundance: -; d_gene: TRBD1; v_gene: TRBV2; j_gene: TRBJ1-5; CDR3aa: CASSAGTVNQPQHF; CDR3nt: TGTGCCAGCAGTGCCGGGACAGTCAATCAGCCCCAGCATTTT
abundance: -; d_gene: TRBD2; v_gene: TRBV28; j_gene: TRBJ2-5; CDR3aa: CASKGSGSLGQETQYF; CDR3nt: TGTGCCAGCAAGGGTAGCGGGAGTTTGGGTCAAGAGACCCAGTACTTC
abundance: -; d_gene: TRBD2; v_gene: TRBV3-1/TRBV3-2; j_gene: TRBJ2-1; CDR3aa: CASSQGLADNEQFF; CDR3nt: TGTGCCAGCAGCCAAGGACTAGCGGACAATGAGCAGTTCTTC
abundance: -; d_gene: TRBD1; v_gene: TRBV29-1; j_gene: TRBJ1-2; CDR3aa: CSVETTGRSTF; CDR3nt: TGCAGCGTGGAAACGACAGGGCGATCCACCTTC
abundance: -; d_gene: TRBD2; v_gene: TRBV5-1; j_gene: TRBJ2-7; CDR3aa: CASSLGRLATSEQYF; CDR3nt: TGCGCCAGCAGCTTAGGGCGACTAGCCACGAGCGAGCAGTACTTC
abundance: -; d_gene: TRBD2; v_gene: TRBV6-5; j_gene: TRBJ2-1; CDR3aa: CASSWVLAGGEQFF; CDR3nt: TGTGCCAGCAGTTGGGTACTAGCGGGGGGTGAGCAGTTCTTC
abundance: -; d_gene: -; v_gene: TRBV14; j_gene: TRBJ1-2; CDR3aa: CASSQGQEARTF; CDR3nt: TGTGCCAGCAGCCAAGGCCAGGAGGCTCGCACCTTC
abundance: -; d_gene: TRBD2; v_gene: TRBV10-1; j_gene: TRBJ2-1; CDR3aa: CASGSLAGVVNEQFF; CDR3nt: TGCGCCAGCGGATCCTTAGCGGGAGTGGTAAATGAGCAGTTCTTC
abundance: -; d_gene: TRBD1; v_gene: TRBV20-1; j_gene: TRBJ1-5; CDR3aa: CSASPETGSVIRQPQHF; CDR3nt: TGCAGTGCTAGTCCTGAGACAGGGAGTGTAATACGTCAGCCCCAGCATTTT
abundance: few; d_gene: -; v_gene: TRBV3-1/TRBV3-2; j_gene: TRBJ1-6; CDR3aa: CASSQDAPVHAGPNSPLHF; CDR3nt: TGTGCCAGCAGCCAAGATGCGCCAGTGCACGCGGGGCCTAATTCACCCCTCCACTTT
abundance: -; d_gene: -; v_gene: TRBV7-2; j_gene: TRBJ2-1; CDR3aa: CASSFRRGPYNEQFF; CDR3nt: TGTGCCAGCAGCTTCCGGCGGGGGCCCTACAATGAGCAGTTCTTC
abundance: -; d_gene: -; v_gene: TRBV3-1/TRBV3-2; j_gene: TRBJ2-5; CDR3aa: CARRLDSKETQYF; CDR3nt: TGTGCCAGGCGACTGGACTCAAAAGAGACCCAGTACTTC
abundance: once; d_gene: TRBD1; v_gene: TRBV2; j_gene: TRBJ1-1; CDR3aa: CASSGQGGTEAFF; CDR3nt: TGTGCCAGCAGTGGACAGGGGGGCACTGAAGCTTTCTTT
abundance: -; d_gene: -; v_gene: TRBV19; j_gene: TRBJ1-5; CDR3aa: CASSSPWRGRAQPQHF; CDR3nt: TGTGCCAGTAGTAGCCCCTGGAGAGGGAGGGCTCAGCCCCAGCATTTT
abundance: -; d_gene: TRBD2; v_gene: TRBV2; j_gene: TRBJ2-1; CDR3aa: CASSEVAGTSRQFF; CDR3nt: TGTGCCAGCAGTGAAGTCGCAGGGACTAGCCGACAGTTCTTC
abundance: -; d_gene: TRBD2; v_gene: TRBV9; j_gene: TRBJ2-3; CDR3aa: CASSVTSGGTSTDTQYF; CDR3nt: TGTGCCAGCAGCGTGACTAGCGGGGGGACTAGCACAGATACGCAGTATTTT
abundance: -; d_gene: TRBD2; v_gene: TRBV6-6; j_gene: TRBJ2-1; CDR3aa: CASSSYTSGLSMFF; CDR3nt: TGTGCCAGCAGTTCCTACACGTCGGGACTATCGATGTTCTTC
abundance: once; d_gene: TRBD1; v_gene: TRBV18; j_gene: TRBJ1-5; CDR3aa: CASSPTGGLYQPQHF; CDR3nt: TGTGCCAGCTCTCCGACAGGGGGACTTTATCAGCCCCAGCATTTT
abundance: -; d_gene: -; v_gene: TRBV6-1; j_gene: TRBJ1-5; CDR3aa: CASSEPWTFQPQHF; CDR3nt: TGTGCCAGCAGTGAACCCTGGACATTTCAGCCCCAGCATTTT
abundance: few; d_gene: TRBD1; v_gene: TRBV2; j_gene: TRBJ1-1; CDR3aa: CASNGQGARTEAFF; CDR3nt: TGTGCCAGCAATGGACAGGGGGCCCGAACTGAAGCTTTCTTT
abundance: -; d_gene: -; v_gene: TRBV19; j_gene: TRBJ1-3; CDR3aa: CASSSHRSSGNTIYF; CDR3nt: TGTGCCAGTAGTAGCCATAGAAGCTCTGGAAACACCATATATTTT
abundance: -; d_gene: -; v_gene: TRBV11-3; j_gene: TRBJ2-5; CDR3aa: CASSSSGSRETQYF; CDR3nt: TGTGCCAGCAGCTCCTCCGGGAGTAGGGAGACCCAGTACTTC
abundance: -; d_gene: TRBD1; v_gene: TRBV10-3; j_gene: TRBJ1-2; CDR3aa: CAIRADRGDFNYGYTF; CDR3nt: TGTGCCATCAGGGCTGACAGGGGCGATTTTAACTATGGCTACACCTTC
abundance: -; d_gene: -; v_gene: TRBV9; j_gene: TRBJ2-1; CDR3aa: CASSRGGGNSGVYNEQFF; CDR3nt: TGTGCCAGCAGCCGGGGAGGCGGGAACTCCGGTGTCTACAATGAGCAGTTCTTC
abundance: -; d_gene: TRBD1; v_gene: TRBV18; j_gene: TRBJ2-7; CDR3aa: CASSSLGQGNLKQYF; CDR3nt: TGTGCCAGCTCCAGTCTGGGACAGGGGAATCTAAAGCAGTACTTC
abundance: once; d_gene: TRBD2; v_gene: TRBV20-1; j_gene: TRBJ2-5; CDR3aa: CSASPGGRGGVETQYF; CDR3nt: TGCAGTGCTAGTCCCGGAGGCCGGGGGGGCGTAGAGACCCAGTACTTC
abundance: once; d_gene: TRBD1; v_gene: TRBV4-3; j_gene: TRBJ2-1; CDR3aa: CASSQNGQGVGPSSYNEQFF; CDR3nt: TGCGCCAGCAGCCAAAACGGACAGGGGGTCGGACCCAGCTCCTACAATGAGCAGTTCTTC
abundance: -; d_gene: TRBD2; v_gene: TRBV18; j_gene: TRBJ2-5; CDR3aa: CASSPPSGGLETQYF; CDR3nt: TGTGCCAGCTCACCACCGAGCGGGGGGTTAGAGACCCAGTACTTC
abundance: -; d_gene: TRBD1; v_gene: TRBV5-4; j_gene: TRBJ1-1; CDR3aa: CASSWKGAALNTEAFF; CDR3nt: TGTGCCAGCAGCTGGAAGGGGGCGGCGTTGAACACTGAAGCTTTCTTT